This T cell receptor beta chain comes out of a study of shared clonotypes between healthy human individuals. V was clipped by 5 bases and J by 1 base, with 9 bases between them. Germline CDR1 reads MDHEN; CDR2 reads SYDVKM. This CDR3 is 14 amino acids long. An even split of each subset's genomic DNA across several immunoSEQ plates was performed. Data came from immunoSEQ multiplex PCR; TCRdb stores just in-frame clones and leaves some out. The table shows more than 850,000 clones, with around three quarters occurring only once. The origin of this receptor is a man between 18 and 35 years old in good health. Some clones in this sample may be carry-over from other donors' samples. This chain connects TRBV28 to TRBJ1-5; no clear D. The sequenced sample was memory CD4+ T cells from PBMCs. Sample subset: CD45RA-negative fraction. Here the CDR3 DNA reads TGTGCCAGCAGTATCAGTGCAAGCAATCAGCCCCAGCATTTT. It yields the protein CASSISASNQPQHF.